What follows are 32 T cell receptor beta chains derived from one specimen sequenced in a study of glioma-infiltrating T cells after dendritic cell vaccination. TCRdb's copy holds only in-frame clones and misses some; the assay was immunoSEQ multiplex PCR. The table shows approximately 82,000 clones, with over 85% occurring only once. Sequenced here: blood, sampled before dendritic cell vaccination. Every receptor here comes from a human donor with glioblastoma.

V and J are TRBV6-1 and TRBJ2-5; the D is unclear. The CDR3 totals 13 residues. Germline values: CDR1 MNHNS, CDR2 SASEGT. V gave up 5 bases and J gave up 2 bases, with 9 bases separating them. For the CDR3, the DNA is TGTGCCAGCAGTCCCAGTCTGCAAGAGACCCAGTACTTC. Encoded protein: CASSPSLQETQYF.

The count of this clone is one. The V call is TRBV7-9, the J call TRBJ1-2, with D perhaps matching TRBD1 (6 bases). The CDR3 loop spans 12 amino acids. V lost 5 bases to trimming and J lost 3 bases, with 7 bases between them. Germline CDR1 is SEHNR and CDR2 is FQNEAQ (reference sequence). CDR3 amino acids: CASSNRDYGYTF. In DNA, the CDR3 is TGTGCCAGCAGCAACAGGGACTATGGCTACACCTTC.

The chain carries TRBV19 and TRBJ2-6, with a possible D match to TRBD1 (6 bases). The germline V and J ends were trimmed by 6 bases and 0 bases, with 15 bases remaining between them. CDR1 is LNHDA and CDR2 is SQIVND in the germline V gene (reference sequence). This CDR3 has 17 residues. The CDR3 region has the DNA TGTGCCAGTAGCCCGGTCAGGGGCTCCTCTGGGGCCAACGTCCTGACTTTC. This gives the protein CASSPVRGSSGANVLTF. The full variable domain, its missing parts supplied by reference TRBV19 and TRBJ2-6, is DGGITQSPKYLFRKEGQNVTLSCEQNLNHDAMYWYRQDPGQGLRLIYYSQIVNDFQKGDIAEGYSVSREKKESFPLTVTSAQKNPTAFYLCASSPVRGSSGANVLTFGAGSRLTVL.

About this clone: The sample has other DNA sequences that encode this CDR3 too. As DNA, the CDR3 is TGTGCCAGCAGTACACCCACCGGGGAGCTGTTTTTT. The encoded protein is CASSTPTGELFF. The rearrangement uses TRBV28 and TRBJ2-2; no clear D gene. Germline V CDR1 and CDR2: MDHEN, SYDVKM. This CDR3 spans 12 amino acids. The V and J ends lost 5 bases and 4 bases respectively, with 5 bases between them.

This chain uses TRBV18 with TRBJ1-1; D is uncertain. The germline V gene has CDR1 KGHSH and CDR2 LQKENI. Trimming took 0 bases from V and 10 from J, leaving 9 bases between them. The CDR3 has 12 residues. The CDR3 sequence: CASSPPTSPAFF. For the CDR3, the DNA is TGTGCCAGCTCACCACCGACTTCCCCAGCTTTCTTT.

This chain connects TRBV4-1 to TRBJ1-5, with D unresolved. Germline V CDR1 and CDR2: MGHRA, YSYEKL. CDR3 size: 17 residues. Trimming pared 0 bases from V and 0 bases from J, leaving 12 bases between. CDR3 sequence (DNA): TGCGCCAGCAGCCAAGAGCATTTAGAGTATAGCAATCAGCCCCAGCATTTT. This translates into CASSQEHLEYSNQPQHF.

The chain is built from TRBV12-5 and TRBJ1-5; D is unresolved. The CDR3 has 17 amino acids. V shed 2 bases and J shed 0 bases, with 14 bases lying between them. The germline V gene encodes CDR1 LGHNT and CDR2 FRNRAP. CDR3 nucleotide sequence: TGTGCTAGTGGTTTGCATCTGGTACGAGATAGCAATCAGCCCCAGCATTTT. Translating gives CASGLHLVRDSNQPQHF.

This chain links TRBV29-1 with TRBJ1-4; D might be TRBD1 (5 bases). V was shortened by 8 bases and J by 10 bases, with 26 bases between the two germline ends. Germline V gene lookup returns CDR1 SQVTM and CDR2 ANQGSEA. The CDR3 length is 15 residues. The CDR3 coding sequence is TGCAGCTGTGTCGAACCGGGGACTGGGCGGCGAAAACTGTTTTTT. Residues: CSCVEPGTGRRKLFF.

The genes are TRBV30 and TRBJ1-5, with no clear D. The CDR3 runs 14 residues. Germline loops: CDR1 GTSNPN, CDR2 SVGIG (reference sequence). Deletions cut 1 base from V and 0 bases from J, with 7 bases between. The CDR3 sequence: CAWSDGISNQPQHF. For the CDR3, the DNA is TGTGCCTGGAGTGACGGGATTAGCAATCAGCCCCAGCATTTT. Full variable domain (rest looked up from reference TRBV30 and TRBJ1-5): SQTIHQWPATLVQPVGSPLSLECTVEGTSNPNLYWYRQAAGRGLQLLFYSVGIGQISSEVPQNLSASRPQDRQFILSSKKLLLSDSGFYLCAWSDGISNQPQHFGDGTRLSIL.

V usage is TRBV6-1 and J usage is TRBJ2-7; D might be TRBD2 (7 bases). This CDR3 has 12 residues. CDR1 MNHNS and CDR2 SASEGT come from the germline V gene. Trimming pared 5 bases from V and 13 bases from J, leaving 18 bases between. This chain's CDR3 is CASSNLEGGGYF. The CDR3 nucleotides read TGTGCCAGCAGTAACCTAGAGGGGGGGGGATACTTC.

CDR3 region: CSFWAPEQLAGVDTQYF. In DNA form, the CDR3 reads TGCAGCTTTTGGGCCCCGGAACAACTAGCGGGAGTGGATACGCAGTATTTT. V is TRBV29-1 and J is TRBJ2-3; 11 bases align to TRBD2. Germline CDR1 SQVTM, CDR2 ANQGSEA. The CDR3 is 17 residues long. V lost 8 bases and J lost 6; bases outside the gene matches: 19.

In DNA form, the CDR3 reads TGTGCCAGTAGTTCAGGGCGACTCTCCTACGAGCAGTACTTC. Its protein is CASSSGRLSYEQYF. The chain carries TRBV19 and TRBJ2-5; possibly TRBD1 for D (5 bases). The DNA end is more similar to TRBJ2-7, so the J call may be wrong. The CDR3 is 14 amino acids. Germline CDR1 is LNHDA and CDR2 is SQIVND (reference sequence).

In this sample, this clone turned up once. The chain links TRBV7-6 to TRBJ2-1; 9 nucleotides agree with TRBD2. V lost 1 base, J lost 3 bases, and 10 bases stayed unmatched. Germline V gives CDR1 SGHVS, CDR2 FNYEAQ. The CDR3 spans 18 residues. CDR3: CASSLGAGGPGFYNEQFF. In nucleotides, the CDR3 is TGTGCCAGCAGCTTAGGGGCGGGAGGGCCAGGGTTCTACAATGAGCAGTTCTTC.

V gene TRBV1 combines with J gene TRBJ2-3; the table's D call, TRBD2, has no DNA check behind it. TRBV1 represents a pseudogene. CDR3 length: 17 residues. This CDR3 reads CTSSQDGRERVTDTQYF. The CDR3 nucleotides read TGCACCAGCAGCCAAGATGGGCGGGAGCGAGTCACAGATACGCAGTATTTT.

The CDR3 reads CASSLDLAGSAGDTQYF. The CDR3 DNA reads TGTGCCAGCAGCTTGGATCTAGCGGGAAGCGCCGGAGATACGCAGTATTTT. V and J are TRBV5-4 and TRBJ2-3; 9 bases line up with TRBD2. Trimming removed 0 bases from V and 5 bases from J; junction bases left unmatched: 10. This CDR3 is 17 amino acids long. Germline V CDR1 and CDR2: SGHNT, YYREEE (reference sequence).

The count of this clone is one. This chain joins TRBV5-1 and TRBJ1-5, with D possibly matching TRBD1 (5 bases). CDR1 is SGHRS and CDR2 is YFSETQ in the germline V gene. The CDR3 has 15 amino acids. Trimming took off 0 bases at V and 5 bases at J, with 12 bases between the two ends. CDR3 sequence: CASSLDGAPHQPQHF. CDR3 DNA sequence: TGCGCCAGCAGCTTGGATGGGGCGCCTCATCAGCCCCAGCATTTT.

This clone was counted a single time. The V and J genes are TRBV2 and TRBJ2-7; the match to TRBD1 covers 9 bases. Trimming at V came to 8 bases and at J to 3 bases, leaving 8 bases not matched to a gene. CDR1 SNHLY and CDR2 FYNNEI come from the germline V gene. This CDR3 region has 14 residues. CDR3 protein: CASGWDREVYEQYF. DNA for the CDR3: TGTGCCAGCGGGTGGGACAGGGAAGTCTACGAGCAGTACTTC.

V is TRBV9 and J is TRBJ2-1; 10 positions match TRBD2. V was clipped by 3 bases and J by 0 bases; unmatched bases: 3. This CDR3 has 16 amino acids. Germline values: CDR1 SGDLS, CDR2 YYNGEE. The CDR3: CASSERLAGSYNEQFF. DNA of the CDR3: TGTGCCAGCAGCGAAAGACTAGCGGGCTCCTACAATGAGCAGTTCTTC.

The J gene is TRBJ2-1, the V gene TRBV19; 8 nucleotides agree with TRBD2. This CDR3 has 14 amino acids. Germline CDR1 LNHDA, CDR2 SQIVND (reference sequence). Unmatched junction bases numbered 8, after V lost 3 bases and J lost 10 bases. The CDR3 coding sequence is TGTGCCAGTAGTATGTGGCGGGAGGCAGAAGAGCAGTTCTTC. Translated: CASSMWREAEEQFF.

The rearrangement joins TRBV2 to TRBJ2-5; D possibly corresponds to TRBD2 (7 bases). The CDR3 has 13 residues. The V gene lost 6 bases and the J gene lost 5 bases, with 13 bases spanning the gap. CDR1 and CDR2 from the germline V gene are SNHLY and FYNNEI. As DNA, the CDR3 is TGTGCCAGCAGGGGGGGGCCCGAGGAGACCCAGTACTTC. Residues: CASRGGPEETQYF. The variable domain in full, completed from reference TRBV2 and TRBJ2-5, reads EPEVTQTPSHQVTQMGQEVILRCVPISNHLYFYWYRQILGQKVEFLVSFYNNEISEKSEIFDDQFSVERPDGSNFTLKIRSTKLEDSAMYFCASRGGPEETQYFGPGTRLLVL.

The V and J genes are TRBV27 and TRBJ2-5, with 8 bases lining up with TRBD1. J was trimmed by 5 bases and V by 6 bases; bases with no gene match: 8. The CDR3 runs to 14 residues. The germline V gene encodes CDR1 MNHEY and CDR2 SMNVEV (reference sequence). The chain's CDR3 is CASRRTGLRETQYF. CDR3 nucleotide sequence: TGTGCCAGCAGACGGACAGGGTTGCGCGAGACCCAGTACTTC.

CDR3 protein: CASIPGQLTGELFF. CDR3 sequence (DNA): TGCGCCAGCATCCCAGGACAGTTGACCGGGGAGCTGTTTTTT. The V call is TRBV10-2, the J call TRBJ2-2; D may be TRBD1 (6 bases). V lost 7 bases and J 5 bases, leaving 14 bases between the germline ends. Germline-derived CDR1 and CDR2 are WSHSY and SAAADI. This CDR3 region has 14 residues.

The chain links TRBV18 to TRBJ1-1; 11 bases are shared with TRBD1. Germline CDR1 reads KGHSH; CDR2 reads LQKENI. V was pared by 4 bases and J by 5 bases, with 3 bases of the junction left unmatched. CDR3 size: 14 residues. The CDR3 nucleotides are TGTGCCAGCTCACTTGGACAGGGGGCAACTGAAGCTTTCTTT. Its protein product is CASSLGQGATEAFF.

The chain couples TRBV4-1 to TRBJ2-1, with D perhaps matching TRBD1 (6 bases). Trimming stripped 2 bases from V and 9 bases from J, with 8 bases between. In germline, CDR1 is MGHRA, CDR2 YSYEKL. CDR3 size: 12 residues. The CDR3 DNA sequence: TGCGCCAGCAGCCAAAACAGGGCTGAGCAGTTCTTC. Residues: CASSQNRAEQFF.

DNA of the CDR3: TGTGCCAGCAGTGAAAGGGGGCGTATGTCCACAGATACGCAGTATTTT. Its translation: CASSERGRMSTDTQYF. The chain joins TRBV2 to TRBJ2-3, with 7 bases aligning to TRBD1. This CDR3 is 16 amino acids long. Germline CDR1 and CDR2: SNHLY and FYNNEI. Trimming removed 2 bases from V and 2 bases from J; junction bases left unmatched: 7. The full variable domain, its missing parts supplied by reference TRBV2 and TRBJ2-3, is EPEVTQTPSHQVTQMGQEVILRCVPISNHLYFYWYRQILGQKVEFLVSFYNNEISEKSEIFDDQFSVERPDGSNFTLKIRSTKLEDSAMYFCASSERGRMSTDTQYFGPGTRLTVL.

The rearrangement links TRBV27 to TRBJ2-5; 7 nucleotides align to TRBD2. V trimming: 8 bases; J trimming: 9 bases; junction bases outside the gene matches: 12. Germline-derived CDR1 and CDR2 are MNHEY and SMNVEV (reference sequence). The CDR3 is 13 residues long. The CDR3 sequence: CASRPGLRGAQYF. In DNA form, the CDR3 reads TGTGCCAGCCGCCCGGGACTCCGGGGGGCCCAGTACTTC.

The chain carries TRBV12-5 and TRBJ2-7; a possible D gene is TRBD1 (6 bases). Deletions cut 5 bases from V and 10 bases from J, with 15 bases between. Germline V lookup: CDR1 LGHNT, CDR2 FRNRAP. The CDR3 consists of 12 residues. The CDR3 reads CASGTEQGTQYF. CDR3 DNA sequence: TGTGCTAGTGGTACAGAACAGGGAACCCAGTACTTC.

The CDR3 spells CASSYFDRRNTEAFF. CDR3 in DNA: TGTGCCAGCAGTTACTTCGACAGGAGGAACACTGAAGCTTTCTTT. The chain couples TRBV6-5 to TRBJ1-1; a weak D match, TRBD1 (6 bases). Per germline, CDR1 MNHEY and CDR2 SVGAGI. This CDR3 is 15 amino acids long. Trimming removed 1 base at V and 1 base at J, with 10 bases between.

V gene TRBV18 combines with J gene TRBJ1-2; D is perhaps TRBD1 (5 bases). The germline V and J ends were trimmed by 3 bases and 6 bases, with 11 bases remaining between them. CDR1 and CDR2 (germline): KGHSH, LQKENI. The CDR3 length is 13 residues. The CDR3 DNA follows: TGTGCCAGCTCACCTATAGGGGTTAATGGCTACACCTTC. This sequence encodes CASSPIGVNGYTF.

The CDR3 loop reads CASSFNQLNEQFF. CDR3 DNA: TGTGCCAGCAGTTTTAACCAACTTAATGAGCAGTTCTTC. The chain recombines TRBV27 with TRBJ2-1; no clear D gene. V shed 3 bases and J shed 7 bases, with 10 bases lying between them. The CDR3 loop spans 13 amino acids. Per germline, CDR1 MNHEY and CDR2 SMNVEV (reference sequence).

This clone has only one observation. The V call is TRBV7-2, the J call TRBJ1-1; D possibly corresponds to TRBD1 (5 bases). CDR1 is SGHTA and CDR2 is FQGNSA in the germline V gene. Trimming pared 2 bases from V and 4 bases from J, leaving 14 bases between. The CDR3 loop spans 15 amino acids. The CDR3 spells CASSLFGQGITEAFF. The CDR3 nucleotides are TGTGCCAGCAGCTTATTCGGTCAGGGAATCACTGAAGCTTTCTTT.

In its sample, this clone was seen a few times. The chain couples TRBV7-9 to TRBJ1-3, with 7 bases aligning to TRBD1. The CDR3 is made up of 14 amino acids. The J segment lost 2 bases and the V segment lost 5 bases, leaving 3 bases of the junction unmatched. Germline-derived CDR1 and CDR2 are SEHNR and FQNEAQ (reference sequence). Here the CDR3 DNA reads TGTGCCAGCAGCCTCGACAGGGCTGGAAACACCATATATTTT. Its translation is CASSLDRAGNTIYF.